This T cell receptor (beta chain) was sequenced during a study of blood T cell repertoires in COVID-19. Study overall: Donors in the United States, Italy and Spain gave samples during acute or convalescent COVID-19. PBMCs, B-cell-depleted T cells, or T cells were the source of the cDNA or gDNA that made up the material.

The CDR3 has 12 amino acids. In germline, CDR1 is SGDLS, CDR2 YYNGEE. Trimming pared 3 bases from V and 5 bases from J, leaving 8 bases between. Cohorts were determined from participant-reported clinical history. Repertoires were generated with immunoSEQ multiplex PCR, while TCRdb's copy carries only in-frame clones and drops some. The data contain some 230,000 clones, 80% to 90% of them singletons. The J gene is TRBJ2-5, the V gene TRBV9; perhaps TRBD2 as D (6 bases). The TCR comes from a woman aged 18-29 years in a cohort exposed to, infected with or recovered from COVID-19 (not recorded which). Input material: PBMCs or T cells enriched from blood (not recorded which). CDR3 DNA: TGTGCCAGCAGCGGCCGGGGGGAGACCCAGTACTTC. Encoded protein: CASSGRGETQYF. The variable domain in full, with the rest retrieved from reference TRBV9 and TRBJ2-5, is DSGVTQTPKHLITATGQRVTLRCSPRSGDLSVYWYQQSLDQGLQFLIQYYNGEERAKGNILERFSAQQFPDLHSELNLSSLELGDSALYFCASSGRGETQYFGPGTRLLVL.